These 24 T cell receptor beta chains came from one sample sequenced in a study of control samples from healthy donors and cancer patients. Here immunoSEQ multiplex PCR was the method, and the copy in TCRdb shows in-frame clones only, minus some. The sample carries fewer than 200,000 clones, just over 90% recorded once. Source material: blood. The receptors were gathered from a woman aged 55-70 years in good health.

The chain combines TRBV6-1 with TRBJ2-3; 9 nucleotides agree with TRBD2. The CDR3 has 15 residues. CDR1 and CDR2 (germline): MNHNS, SASEGT. The J segment lost 4 bases and the V segment lost 0 bases, leaving 2 bases of the junction unmatched. This CDR3 is CASSEARGGPDTQYF. The CDR3, as DNA: TGTGCCAGCAGTGAAGCGCGGGGGGGGCCAGATACGCAGTATTTT.

The rearrangement joins TRBV18 to TRBJ2-3; D is unresolved. Germline CDR1 is KGHSH and CDR2 is LQKENI. Trimming took 0 bases from V and 4 from J, leaving 8 bases between them. This CDR3 has 14 residues. The CDR3 DNA is TGTGCCAGCTCACCACCAGGGATCGCAGATACGCAGTATTTT. Its translation: CASSPPGIADTQYF.

This chain uses TRBV30 with TRBJ1-3, with D maybe TRBD1 (5 bases). There are 14 residues in the CDR3. Deletions cut 3 bases from V and 3 bases from J, with 12 bases between. CDR1 is GTSNPN, CDR2 SVGIG, per germline (reference sequence). The CDR3 nucleotides are TGTGCCTGGAGGATCGGGGCAAGTGGAAACACCATATATTTT. Protein sequence: CAWRIGASGNTIYF.

The genes are TRBV9 and TRBJ2-1, with 7 bases that match TRBD2. CDR1 is SGDLS and CDR2 is YYNGEE in the germline V gene. This CDR3 is 15 amino acids long. V was pared by 0 bases and J by 5 bases, with 5 bases of the junction left unmatched. This chain's CDR3 is CASSVVGGRDNEQFF. The CDR3 DNA reads TGTGCCAGCAGCGTAGTCGGGGGGAGGGACAATGAGCAGTTCTTC.

The rearrangement links TRBV9 to TRBJ1-4; 7 bases are shared with TRBD1. The CDR3 covers 17 residues. J lost 6 bases, V lost 3 bases, and 14 bases had no gene match. CDR1 SGDLS and CDR2 YYNGEE come from the germline V gene. The CDR3 DNA follows: TGTGCCAGCAGCGAGACAGGGCCCGGGTCGGGTCATGAAAAACTGTTTTTT. Protein sequence: CASSETGPGSGHEKLFF.

Worth noting for this clone: Other DNA sequences of this sample code for an identical CDR3. The chain has TRBV18 and TRBJ2-2, with 8 bases that match TRBD2. CDR1 is KGHSH and CDR2 is LQKENI in the germline V gene. V was clipped by 6 bases and J by 1 base; unmatched bases: 4. CDR3 length: 15 residues. DNA of the CDR3: TGTGCCAGCTCCCCCGCGGGGGGGAACACCGGGGAGCTGTTTTTT. It translates to CASSPAGGNTGELFF.

The V gene is TRBV5-1, the J gene TRBJ1-1; D not resolved. V lost 0 bases to trimming and J lost 4 bases, with 10 bases between them. CDR1 is SGHRS, CDR2 YFSETQ, per germline. CDR3 length: 14 residues. CDR3 sequence: CASSLGGIPTEAFF. DNA of the CDR3: TGCGCCAGCAGCTTGGGAGGGATACCCACTGAAGCTTTCTTT.

V is TRBV18 and J is TRBJ1-1; perhaps TRBD1 as D (5 bases). This CDR3 is 14 amino acids long. The ends were cut back, 2 bases at V and 6 bases at J, with 13 bases in the middle. Germline V CDR1 and CDR2: KGHSH, LQKENI. CDR3 residues: CASSPLTEGAEAFF. As DNA, the CDR3 is TGTGCCAGCTCACCATTGACAGAAGGGGCTGAAGCTTTCTTT.

The rearrangement links TRBV7-8 to TRBJ1-1, with unresolved D. V gave up 4 bases and J gave up 4 bases, with 10 bases separating them. The germline gives CDR1 SGHVS, CDR2 FQNEAQ. The CDR3 extends over 13 amino acids. CDR3 DNA: TGTGCCAGCAGCTCCACCTTAAGCACTGAAGCTTTCTTT. It codes for CASSSTLSTEAFF.

The rearrangement joins TRBV19 to TRBJ1-5; 8 bases align to TRBD1. The CDR3 is made up of 14 amino acids. J gave up 7 bases and V 7 bases, and 9 bases lay outside the gene matches. Germline lookup yields CDR1 LNHDA and CDR2 SQIVND (reference sequence). The CDR3 bases are TGTGCCAGTACCAAATCAGGGGGCTGGCAGCCCCAGCATTTT. Protein sequence: CASTKSGGWQPQHF.

The V and J genes are TRBV19 and TRBJ1-3; D possibly corresponds to TRBD1 (6 bases). The V end was cut by 6 bases, the J end by 0 bases, with 15 bases between. Germline V gives CDR1 LNHDA, CDR2 SQIVND (reference sequence). The CDR3 is 16 residues long. CDR3 region: CASRPTGAFSGNTIYF. As DNA, the CDR3 is TGTGCCAGTAGACCGACAGGAGCCTTCTCTGGAAACACCATATATTTT.

V is TRBV9 and J is TRBJ2-6, with no clear D. In germline, CDR1 is SGDLS, CDR2 YYNGEE. The CDR3 length is 15 residues. V lost 3 bases and J lost 0, with 7 bases in between. In DNA form, the CDR3 reads TGTGCCAGCAGCGGGACGGACTCTGGGGCCAACGTCCTGACTTTC. Translated: CASSGTDSGANVLTF.

The chain has TRBV6-2 or TRBV6-3 and TRBJ1-2; D is uncertain. Germline V gene lookup returns CDR1 MNHEY and CDR2 SVGEGT. With 2 bases removed from V and 0 bases from J, the gap between germline ends came to 7 bases. This CDR3 comprises 14 residues. The CDR3 loop is CASSYSMANYGYTF. The CDR3 nucleotides read TGTGCCAGCAGTTACAGTATGGCTAACTATGGCTACACCTTC.

The chain has TRBV15 and TRBJ1-4; 7 bases agree with TRBD1. V lost 5 bases, J lost 8 bases, and 14 bases stayed unmatched. CDR3 length: 16 amino acids. Germline values: CDR1 LNHNV, CDR2 YYDKDF (reference sequence). Here the CDR3 reads CATSQKREQGGEKLFF. As DNA, the CDR3 is TGTGCCACCAGCCAAAAACGGGAGCAGGGGGGGGAAAAACTGTTTTTT. Filled out from reference TRBV15 and TRBJ1-4, the complete variable domain reads DAMVIQNPRYQVTQFGKPVTLSCSQTLNHNVMYWYQQKSSQAPKLLFHYYDKDFNNEADTPDNFQSRRPNTSFCFLDIRSPGLGDTAMYLCATSQKREQGGEKLFFGSGTQLSVL.

The chain has TRBV4-1 and TRBJ1-3, with TRBD1 as a possible D gene (5 bases). V lost 1 base and J lost 0, with 16 bases in between. Germline V lookup: CDR1 MGHRA, CDR2 YSYEKL. The length of the CDR3 is 18 residues. The CDR3 protein is CASSQGEAQANSGNTIYF. The CDR3 region has the DNA TGCGCCAGCAGCCAAGGAGAGGCACAGGCCAACTCTGGAAACACCATATATTTT.

The rearrangement uses TRBV11-2 and TRBJ2-3, with D possibly being TRBD2 (6 bases). Trimming took 1 base from V and 2 from J, leaving 10 bases between them. The CDR3 is 15 amino acids. Germline values: CDR1 SGHAT, CDR2 FQNNGV. In nucleotides, the CDR3 is TGTGCCAGCAGCTTAGGAGGAGGGGACACAGATACGCAGTATTTT. Translating it yields CASSLGGGDTDTQYF.

This clone has a single count. The rearrangement joins TRBV6-1 to TRBJ1-1, with 9 bases identical to TRBD1. V dropped 3 bases and J dropped 3; count of bases not matched to a gene: 5. CDR1 and CDR2 from the germline V gene are MNHNS and SASEGT. CDR3 length: 15 residues. CDR3 residues: CASSDPGTGHTEAFF. In DNA form, the CDR3 reads TGTGCCAGCAGTGACCCCGGGACAGGGCACACTGAAGCTTTCTTT.

The J gene is TRBJ2-3, the V gene TRBV7-2; D may be TRBD2 (6 bases). This CDR3 spans 16 amino acids. CDR1 and CDR2 from the germline V gene are SGHTA and FQGNSA. Trimming pared 1 base from V and 0 bases from J, leaving 11 bases between. DNA of the CDR3: TGTGCCAGCAGCTTAGTTCCGGCGGGAAGCACAGATACGCAGTATTTT. It encodes CASSLVPAGSTDTQYF.

This clone was observed a single time. This chain uses TRBV9 with TRBJ1-4; D is unresolved. Germline CDR1 reads SGDLS; CDR2 reads YYNGEE. V lost 3 bases, J lost 0 bases, and 9 bases lay in between. The CDR3 extends over 15 amino acids. CDR3 region: CASSALLATNEKLFF. In DNA form, the CDR3 reads TGTGCCAGCAGCGCCCTTTTAGCAACTAATGAAAAACTGTTTTTT.

The chain uses TRBV6-5 and TRBJ1-1; no firm D call. The ends were cut back, 5 bases at V and 2 bases at J, with 9 bases in the middle. This CDR3 region has 13 residues. Germline CDR1 and CDR2: MNHEY and SVGAGI. As DNA, the CDR3 is TGTGCCAGCAGTAGGGCTCCAAACACTGAAGCTTTCTTT. It specifies CASSRAPNTEAFF.

A note on this clone: Other DNA sequences of this sample code for an identical CDR3. This rearrangement joins TRBV18 to TRBJ1-2, with D uncertain. The V end lost 3 bases, the J end lost 2 bases, and 7 bases lay between the germline ends. This CDR3 has 13 amino acids. Germline V gene sequence: CDR1 KGHSH, CDR2 LQKENI. In nucleotides, the CDR3 is TGTGCCAGCTCACCGTCCGAGAACTATGGCTACACCTTC. Translating it yields CASSPSENYGYTF.

Written as DNA, the CDR3 is TGTGCCAGCAGTCAAGAGGGTGGTGAAAAACTGTTTTTT. Translating it yields CASSQEGGEKLFF. The rearrangement joins TRBV27 to TRBJ1-4; no firm D call. CDR1 MNHEY and CDR2 SMNVEV come from the germline V gene (reference sequence). This CDR3 has 13 residues. The ends were cut back, 5 bases at V and 7 bases at J, with 11 bases in the middle.

The V gene is TRBV6-2 or TRBV6-3, the J gene TRBJ2-1; TRBD2 matches at 7 bases. CDR1 and CDR2 (germline): MNHEY, SVGEGT. This CDR3 is built from 12 residues. V lost 6 bases, J lost 5 bases, and 1 base stayed unmatched. The CDR3 spells CASSGTNNEQFF. The CDR3 DNA is TGTGCCAGCAGCGGGACTAACAATGAGCAGTTCTTC.

V is TRBV9 and J is TRBJ2-3; 13 bases match TRBD2. Per germline, CDR1 SGDLS and CDR2 YYNGEE. The CDR3 is 16 amino acids. With 4 bases clipped from V and 4 bases from J, the junction kept 6 bases outside the gene matches. The CDR3 DNA reads as TGTGCCAGCAGCCCAGAACTAGCGGGGGGGCCAGATACGCAGTATTTT. As protein: CASSPELAGGPDTQYF.